This is a list of T cell receptor beta chains from one sample in a study of blood T cell repertoires in COVID-19. Assay used: immunoSEQ multiplex PCR; TCRdb lists only in-frame clones, some missing. The sample lists 310,000 or so clones; around 91% were seen once. The sequenced material came from PBMCs or T cells enriched from blood (not recorded which). The source of these receptors is a woman aged 35 to 49 who had recovered from COVID-19. CDR3s include the opening cysteine and the closing phenylalanine or tryptophan. A D gene is named only where the DNA matches it firmly. Clone sizes are given selectively: once, few, many, or a class where the clone is expanded.

TRBV29-1	TRBJ1-2	.	.	CSVRQWDYGYTF	TGCAGCGTCCGACAGTGGGACTATGGCTACACCTTC
TRBV5-1	TRBJ1-2	.	TRBD1	CASSLAGMPGQLYGYTF	TGCGCCAGCAGCTTGGCCGGAATGCCGGGACAGTTATATGGCTACACCTTC
TRBV10-3	TRBJ1-6	.	TRBD1	CAISGTDLNSPLHF	TGTGCCATCAGCGGGACAGATCTTAATTCACCCCTCCACTTT
TRBV7-2	TRBJ2-5	.	TRBD1	CASSLTTGTGGQTQYF	TGTGCCAGCAGCCTTACCACCGGGACAGGGGGCCAGACCCAGTACTTC
TRBV13	TRBJ1-2	.	.	CASSLKTALDGYTF	TGTGCCAGCAGCCTTAAAACAGCTCTCGATGGCTACACCTTC
TRBV9	TRBJ2-1	.	.	CASSALGTYNEQFF	TGTGCCAGCAGCGCCTTAGGGACTTACAATGAGCAGTTCTTC
TRBV5-1	TRBJ2-3	.	TRBD2	CASSVPLAGGVRGTDTQYF	TGCGCCAGCAGCGTCCCACTAGCGGGAGGTGTAAGAGGTACAGATACGCAGTATTTT
TRBV7-2	TRBJ2-2	.	.	CASSLLSGNTGELFF	TGTGCCAGCAGCTTACTGTCAGGGAATACCGGGGAGCTGTTTTTT
TRBV9	TRBJ2-2	.	TRBD2	CASTKTSAWTGELFF	TGTGCCAGCACCAAAACTAGCGCATGGACCGGGGAGCTGTTTTTT
TRBV28	TRBJ1-5	.	.	CASSPEGGGGNQPQHF	TGTGCCAGCAGTCCGGAGGGAGGGGGAGGCAATCAGCCCCAGCATTTT
TRBV18	TRBJ2-3	.	.	CASSPRGEQSTDTQYF	TGTGCCAGCTCACCACGCGGGGAGCAGAGCACGGATACGCAGTATTTT
TRBV7-3	TRBJ1-1	.	.	CASSLTGGENTEAFF	TGTGCCAGCAGCTTAACGGGGGGAGAGAACACTGAAGCTTTCTTT
TRBV11-2	TRBJ1-1	.	.	CASSLATWAGYTEAFF	TGTGCCAGCAGCTTAGCTACTTGGGCAGGGTACACTGAAGCTTTCTTT
TRBV24-1	TRBJ1-1	.	.	CATSEQANTEAFF	TGTGCCACCAGTGAACAGGCGAACACTGAAGCTTTCTTT
TRBV4-1	TRBJ1-1	.	.	CASSQDGSVNTEAFF	TGCGCCAGCAGCCAAGATGGCAGCGTGAACACTGAAGCTTTCTTT
TRBV11-2	TRBJ1-6	.	.	CASRLSFQNSPLHF	TGTGCCAGCAGGCTCAGTTTCCAAAATTCACCCCTCCACTTT
TRBV30	TRBJ2-5	.	.	CAWRQLDGETQYF	TGTGCCTGGAGACAACTAGACGGGGAGACCCAGTACTTC
TRBV27	TRBJ2-5	.	TRBD2	CASSLSPAGDGETQYF	TGTGCCAGCAGTTTATCGCCAGCGGGAGACGGGGAGACCCAGTACTTC
TRBV4-2	TRBJ1-1	.	.	CASSQEAGQDTEAFF	TGTGCCAGCAGCCAAGAGGCAGGGCAGGACACTGAAGCTTTCTTT
TRBV28	TRBJ2-5	.	TRBD1	CASSGPGQEETQYF	TGTGCCAGCAGTGGGCCAGGACAGGAAGAGACCCAGTACTTC
TRBV27	TRBJ2-7	.	TRBD2	CASSWGGDYEQYF	TGTGCCAGCAGTTGGGGGGGGGACTACGAGCAGTACTTC
TRBV3-1/TRBV3-2	TRBJ1-1	few	TRBD1	CASSQRDRRSTEAFF	TGTGCCAGCAGCCAGAGGGACAGGCGAAGCACTGAAGCTTTCTTT
TRBV7-2	TRBJ2-7	.	.	CASSLIYYEQYF	TGTGCCAGCAGCTTAATCTACTACGAGCAGTACTTC